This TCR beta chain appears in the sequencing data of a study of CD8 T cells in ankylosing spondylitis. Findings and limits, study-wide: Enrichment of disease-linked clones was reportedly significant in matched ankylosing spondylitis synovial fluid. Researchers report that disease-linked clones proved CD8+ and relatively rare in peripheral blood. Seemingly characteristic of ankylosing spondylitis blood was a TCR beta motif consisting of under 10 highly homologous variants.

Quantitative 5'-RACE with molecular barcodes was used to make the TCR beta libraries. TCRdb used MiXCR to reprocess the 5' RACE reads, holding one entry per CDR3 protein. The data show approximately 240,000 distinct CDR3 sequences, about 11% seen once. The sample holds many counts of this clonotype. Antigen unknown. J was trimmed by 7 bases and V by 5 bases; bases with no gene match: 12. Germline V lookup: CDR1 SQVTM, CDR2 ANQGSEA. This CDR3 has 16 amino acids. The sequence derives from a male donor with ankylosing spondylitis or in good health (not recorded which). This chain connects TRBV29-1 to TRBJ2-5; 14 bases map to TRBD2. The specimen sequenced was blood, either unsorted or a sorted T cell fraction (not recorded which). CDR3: CSVSSGGLAGAGTQYF. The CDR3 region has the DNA TGCAGCGTTTCTTCGGGGGGACTAGCGGGGGCTGGGACCCAGTACTTC.